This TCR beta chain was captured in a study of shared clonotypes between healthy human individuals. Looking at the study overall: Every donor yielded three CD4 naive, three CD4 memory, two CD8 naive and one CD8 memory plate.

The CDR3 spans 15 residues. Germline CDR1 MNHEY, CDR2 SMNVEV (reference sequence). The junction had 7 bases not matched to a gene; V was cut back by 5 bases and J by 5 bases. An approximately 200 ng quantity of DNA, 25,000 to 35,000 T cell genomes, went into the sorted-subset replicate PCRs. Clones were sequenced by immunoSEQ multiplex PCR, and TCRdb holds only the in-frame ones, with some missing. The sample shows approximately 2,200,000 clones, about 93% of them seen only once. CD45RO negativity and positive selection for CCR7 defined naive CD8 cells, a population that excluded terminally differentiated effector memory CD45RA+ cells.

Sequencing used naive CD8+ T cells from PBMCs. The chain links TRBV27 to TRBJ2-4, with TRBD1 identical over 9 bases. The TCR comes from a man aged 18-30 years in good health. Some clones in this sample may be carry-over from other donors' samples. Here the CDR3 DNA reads TGTGCCAGCAGTCTTGAGACAGGGGGGGAAAACATTCAGTACTTC. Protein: CASSLETGGENIQYF.